The source of this T cell receptor (beta chain) is a study of T cells expressing NK-cell markers. Across the whole study: All TCR beta repertoires analysed originated from sorted CD3+CD56+NKG2C+, CD3+CD56+NKG2C- and CD3+CD56-NKG2C+ T cells. The study sequenced eight donors, seven HCMV-seropositive and one seronegative.

Study results and caveats: Four donors showed these clonotypes also leading the CD3+CD56-NKG2C+ fraction.

There are 14 residues in the CDR3. Germline V gene sequence: CDR1 SGHDT, CDR2 YYEEEE. UMI-tagged 5'RACE template switching yielded the TCR beta cDNA. From the 5' RACE reads, TCRdb lists one entry per CDR3 protein and no DNA. Reported are about 150,000 distinct CDR3 sequences; the ten largest clones contain around 20%. A remark on this clonotype: The antigen is not known.

The chain is built from TRBV5-6 and TRBJ1-1; TCRdb calls TRBD1, which cannot be checked without DNA. Material: blood T cells: a sorted CD56 or NKG2C T cell subset, CD4+ or CD8+ T cells, or bulk PBMC T cells (not recorded which). This TCR came from a man aged 18-75 years in good health. CDR3 protein: CASSDLSAGDGAFF.